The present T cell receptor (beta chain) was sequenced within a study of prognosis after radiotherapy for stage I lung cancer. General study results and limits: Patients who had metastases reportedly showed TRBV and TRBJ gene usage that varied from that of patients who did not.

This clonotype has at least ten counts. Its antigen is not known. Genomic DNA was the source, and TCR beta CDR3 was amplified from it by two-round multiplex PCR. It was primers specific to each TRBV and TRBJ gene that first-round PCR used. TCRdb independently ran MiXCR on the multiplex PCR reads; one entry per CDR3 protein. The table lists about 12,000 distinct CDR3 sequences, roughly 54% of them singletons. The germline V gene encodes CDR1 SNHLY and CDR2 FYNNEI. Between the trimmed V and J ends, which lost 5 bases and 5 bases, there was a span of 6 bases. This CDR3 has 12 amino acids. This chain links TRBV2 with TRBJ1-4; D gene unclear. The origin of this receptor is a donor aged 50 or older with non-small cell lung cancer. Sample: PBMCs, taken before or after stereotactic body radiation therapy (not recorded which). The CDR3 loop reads CASSPWNEKLFF. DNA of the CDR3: TGTGCCAGCAGTCCGTGGAATGAAAAACTGTTTTTT.